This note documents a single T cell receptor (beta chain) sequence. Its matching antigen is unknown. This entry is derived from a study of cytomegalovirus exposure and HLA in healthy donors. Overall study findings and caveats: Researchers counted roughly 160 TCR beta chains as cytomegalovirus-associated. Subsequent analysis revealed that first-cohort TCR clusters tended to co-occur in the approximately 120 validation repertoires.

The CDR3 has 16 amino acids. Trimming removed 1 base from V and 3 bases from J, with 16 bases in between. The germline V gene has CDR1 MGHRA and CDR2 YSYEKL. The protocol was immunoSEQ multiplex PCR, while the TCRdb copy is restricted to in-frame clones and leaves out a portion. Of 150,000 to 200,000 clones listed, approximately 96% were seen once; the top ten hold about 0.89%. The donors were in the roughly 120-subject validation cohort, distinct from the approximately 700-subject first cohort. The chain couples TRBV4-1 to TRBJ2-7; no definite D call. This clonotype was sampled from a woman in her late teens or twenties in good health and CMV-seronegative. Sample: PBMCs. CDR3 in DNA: TGCGCCAGCAGCCAAGTCGGGTCGGCCCCAGACTACGAGCAGTACTTC. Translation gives CASSQVGSAPDYEQYF.